The T cell receptor (beta chain) described here comes from a study of Graves' ophthalmopathy and Graves' hyperthyroidism. Study outcomes and limitations: As the model predicted ophthalmopathy progression, it achieved a sensitivity of 70% to 71% and a specificity of roughly 72%. Most thyroid clonotypes with frequency above 0.001 were detected in blood too.

For repertoire sequencing, the TCR beta CDR3 regions were amplified from RNA transcripts. First-round RT-PCR used HTBI primers; second-round multiplex PCR followed. TCRdb re-called the multiplex PCR reads through MiXCR, storing one row per CDR3 protein. The data show about half a million distinct CDR3 sequences, with about 15% seen just once and more than 8.5% held by the top ten. The table lists this clonotype with many counts. The antigen is not known. V shed 2 bases and J shed 0 bases, with 10 bases lying between them. This CDR3 region has 15 residues. Germline V CDR1 and CDR2: SGHTA, FQGNSA. V usage is TRBV7-2 and J usage is TRBJ1-1; weak D call: TRBD1 (5 bases). Material: blood. This TCR was sampled from a woman in her thirties with Graves' ophthalmopathy. Written as DNA, the CDR3 is TGTGCCAGCAGCTTAAGGGACCGACTGAACACTGAAGCTTTCTTT. Protein: CASSLRDRLNTEAFF.